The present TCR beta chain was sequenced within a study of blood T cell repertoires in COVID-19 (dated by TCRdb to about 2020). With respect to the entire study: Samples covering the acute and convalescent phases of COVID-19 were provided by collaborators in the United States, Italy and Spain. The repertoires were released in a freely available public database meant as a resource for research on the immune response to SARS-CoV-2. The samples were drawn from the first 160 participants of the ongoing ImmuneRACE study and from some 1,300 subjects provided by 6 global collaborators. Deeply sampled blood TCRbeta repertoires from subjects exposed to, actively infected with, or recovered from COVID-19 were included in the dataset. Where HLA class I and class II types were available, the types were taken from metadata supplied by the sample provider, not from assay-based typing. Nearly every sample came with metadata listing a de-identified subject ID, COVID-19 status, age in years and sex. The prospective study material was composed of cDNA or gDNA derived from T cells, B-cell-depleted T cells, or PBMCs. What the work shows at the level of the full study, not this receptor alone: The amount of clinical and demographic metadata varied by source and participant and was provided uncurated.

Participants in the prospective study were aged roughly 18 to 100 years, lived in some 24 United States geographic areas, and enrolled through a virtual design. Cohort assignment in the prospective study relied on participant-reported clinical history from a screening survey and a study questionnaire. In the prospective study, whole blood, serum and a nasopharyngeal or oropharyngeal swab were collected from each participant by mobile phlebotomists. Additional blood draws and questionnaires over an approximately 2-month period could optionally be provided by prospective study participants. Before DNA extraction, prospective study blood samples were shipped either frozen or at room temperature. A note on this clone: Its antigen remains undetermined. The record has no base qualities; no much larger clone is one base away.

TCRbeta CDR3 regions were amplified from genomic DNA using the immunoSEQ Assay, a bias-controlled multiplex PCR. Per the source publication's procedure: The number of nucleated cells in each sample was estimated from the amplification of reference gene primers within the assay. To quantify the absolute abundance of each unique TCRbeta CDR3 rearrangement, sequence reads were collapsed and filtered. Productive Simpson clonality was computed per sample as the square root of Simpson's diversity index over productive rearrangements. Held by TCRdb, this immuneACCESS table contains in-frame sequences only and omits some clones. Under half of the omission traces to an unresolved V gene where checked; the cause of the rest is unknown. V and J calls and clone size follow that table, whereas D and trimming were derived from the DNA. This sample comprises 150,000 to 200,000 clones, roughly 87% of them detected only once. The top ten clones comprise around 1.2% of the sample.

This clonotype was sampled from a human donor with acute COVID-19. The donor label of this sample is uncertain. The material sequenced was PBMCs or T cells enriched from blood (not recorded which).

The bases are TGTGCCACCACCCCGGGACAGGGGCTATACAATGAGCAGTTCTTC. It encodes CATTPGQGLYNEQFF. This chain is built from TRBV24-1 and TRBJ2-1; 10 bases in between match TRBD1. The germline V gene gives CDR1 as KGHDR and CDR2 as SFDVKD. The CDR3 measures 15 amino acids from cysteine to phenylalanine. The read is trimmed to its CDR3 DNA, 45 bases read in frame from base 1. After removal of 8 bases from V and 4 bases from J, the junction retains 7 bases not matched to a gene.